This T cell receptor beta chain came from a study of T cell changes during pregnancy in multiple sclerosis. The CDR3 has 14 residues. The germline CDR1 and CDR2 sequences are LNHNV and YYDKDF (reference sequence). V dropped 0 bases and J dropped 4 bases, with 8 bases sitting between them. The data were produced by immunoSEQ multiplex PCR, yet TCRdb's version contains in-frame clones alone and is incomplete. The top ten hold roughly 0.81% of the sample, which has some 52,000 clones, about 92% seen once. The sequences come from CD4+ T cells from peripheral blood mononuclear cells, collected in the third trimester of pregnancy. This TCR was recovered from a female donor with multiple sclerosis, enrolled in a pregnancy study. V and J are TRBV15 and TRBJ2-3, with D possibly being TRBD1 (5 bases). This chain's CDR3 is CATSRDGAADTQYF. The CDR3 region has the DNA TGTGCCACCAGCAGAGATGGGGCAGCAGATACGCAGTATTTT. The full variable domain, its missing parts supplied by reference TRBV15 and TRBJ2-3, is DAMVIQNPRYQVTQFGKPVTLSCSQTLNHNVMYWYQQKSSQAPKLLFHYYDKDFNNEADTPDNFQSRRPNTSFCFLDIRSPGLGDTAMYLCATSRDGAADTQYFGPGTRLTVL.